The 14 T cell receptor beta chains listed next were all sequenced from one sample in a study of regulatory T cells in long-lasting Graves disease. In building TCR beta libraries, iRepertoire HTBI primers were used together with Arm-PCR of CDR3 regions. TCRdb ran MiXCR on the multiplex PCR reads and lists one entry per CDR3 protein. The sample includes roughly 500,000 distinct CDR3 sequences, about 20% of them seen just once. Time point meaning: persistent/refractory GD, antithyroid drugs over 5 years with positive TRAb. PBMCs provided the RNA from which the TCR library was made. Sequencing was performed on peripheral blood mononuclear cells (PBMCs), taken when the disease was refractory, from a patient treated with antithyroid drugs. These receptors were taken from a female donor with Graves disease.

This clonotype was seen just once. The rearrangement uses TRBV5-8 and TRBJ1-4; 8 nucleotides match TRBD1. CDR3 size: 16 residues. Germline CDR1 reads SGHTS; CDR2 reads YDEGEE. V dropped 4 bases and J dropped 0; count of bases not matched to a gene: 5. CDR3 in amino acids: CASSIGQGATNEKLFF. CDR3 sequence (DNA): TGTGCCAGCAGCATAGGACAGGGTGCAACTAATGAAAAACTGTTTTTT. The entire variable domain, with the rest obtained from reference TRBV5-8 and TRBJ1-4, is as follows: EAGVTQSPTHLIKTRGQQATLRCSPISGHTSVYWYQQALGLGLQFLLWYDEGEERNRGNFPPRFSGRQFPNYSSELNVNALELEDSALYLCASSIGQGATNEKLFFGSGTQLSVL.

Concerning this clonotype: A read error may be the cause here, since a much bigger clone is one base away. The CDR3 protein is CATNSLRGGELFF. CDR3 DNA sequence: TGTGCCACCAACAGCCTGAGGGGCGGGGAGCTGTTTTTT. The V gene is TRBV15, the J gene TRBJ2-2, with D possibly called TRBD1 or TRBD2 (5 bases each). This CDR3 is 13 amino acids long. Germline-derived CDR1 and CDR2 are LNHNV and YYDKDF (reference sequence). Trimming took off 7 bases at V and 7 bases at J, with 13 bases between the two ends.

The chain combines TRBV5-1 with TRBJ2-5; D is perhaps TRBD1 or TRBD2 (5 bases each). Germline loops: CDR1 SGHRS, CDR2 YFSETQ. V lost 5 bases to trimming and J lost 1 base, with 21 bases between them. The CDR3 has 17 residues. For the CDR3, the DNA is TGCGCCAGCAGTTCTTCAAATTACGGGGCGAGCCAAGAGACCCAGTACTTC. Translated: CASSSSNYGASQETQYF.

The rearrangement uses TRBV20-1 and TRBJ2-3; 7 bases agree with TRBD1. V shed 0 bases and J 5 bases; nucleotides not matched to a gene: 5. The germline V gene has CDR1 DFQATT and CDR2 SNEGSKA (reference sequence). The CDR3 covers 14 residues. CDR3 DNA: TGCAGTGCTAGAGATCCAGGGGGTATAGATACGCAGTATTTT. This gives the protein CSARDPGGIDTQYF.

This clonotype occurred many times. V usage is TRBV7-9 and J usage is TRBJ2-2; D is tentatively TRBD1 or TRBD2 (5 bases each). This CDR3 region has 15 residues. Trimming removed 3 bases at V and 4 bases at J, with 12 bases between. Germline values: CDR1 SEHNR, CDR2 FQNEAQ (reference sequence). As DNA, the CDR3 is TGTGCCAGCAGCTTGGGACCTGAGGCCACCGGGGAGCTGTTTTTT. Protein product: CASSLGPEATGELFF.

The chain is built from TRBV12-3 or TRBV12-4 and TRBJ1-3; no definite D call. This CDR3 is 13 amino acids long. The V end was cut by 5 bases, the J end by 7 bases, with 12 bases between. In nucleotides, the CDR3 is TGTGCCAGCAGTCTGACGACTCTCAACACCATATATTTT. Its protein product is CASSLTTLNTIYF.

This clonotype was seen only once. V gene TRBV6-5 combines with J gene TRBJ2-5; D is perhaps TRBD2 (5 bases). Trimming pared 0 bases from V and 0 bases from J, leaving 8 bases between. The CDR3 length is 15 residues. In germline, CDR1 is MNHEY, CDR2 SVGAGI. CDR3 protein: CASSYSFSDQETQYF. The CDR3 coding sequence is TGTGCCAGCAGTTACTCCTTTAGCGACCAAGAGACCCAGTACTTC.

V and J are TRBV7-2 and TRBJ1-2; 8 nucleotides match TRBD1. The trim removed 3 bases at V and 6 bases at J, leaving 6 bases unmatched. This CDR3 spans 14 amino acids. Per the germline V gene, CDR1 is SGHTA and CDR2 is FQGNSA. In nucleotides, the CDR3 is TGTGCCAGCAGCTTTTACAGGGGGGAAGATGGCTACACCTTC. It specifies CASSFYRGEDGYTF.

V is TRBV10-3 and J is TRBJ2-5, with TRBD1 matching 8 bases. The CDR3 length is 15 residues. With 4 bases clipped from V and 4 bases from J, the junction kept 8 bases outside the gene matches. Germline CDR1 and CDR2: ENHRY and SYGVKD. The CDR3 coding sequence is TGTGCCATCAGTGCTCCGGGACAGGAAGGAGAGACCCAGTACTTC. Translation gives CAISAPGQEGETQYF.

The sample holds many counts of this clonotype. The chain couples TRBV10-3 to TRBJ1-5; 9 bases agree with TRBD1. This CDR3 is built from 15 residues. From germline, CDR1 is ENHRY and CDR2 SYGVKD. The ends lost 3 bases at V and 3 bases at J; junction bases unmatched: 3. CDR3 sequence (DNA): TGTGCCATCAGTGATGGGACAGGGAACAATCAGCCCCAGCATTTT. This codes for CAISDGTGNNQPQHF.

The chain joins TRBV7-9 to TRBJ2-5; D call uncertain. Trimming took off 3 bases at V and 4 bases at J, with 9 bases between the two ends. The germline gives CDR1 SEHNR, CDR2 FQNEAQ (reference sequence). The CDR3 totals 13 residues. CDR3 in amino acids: CASSFGPAETQYF. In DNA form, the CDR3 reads TGTGCCAGCAGCTTTGGGCCGGCAGAGACCCAGTACTTC.

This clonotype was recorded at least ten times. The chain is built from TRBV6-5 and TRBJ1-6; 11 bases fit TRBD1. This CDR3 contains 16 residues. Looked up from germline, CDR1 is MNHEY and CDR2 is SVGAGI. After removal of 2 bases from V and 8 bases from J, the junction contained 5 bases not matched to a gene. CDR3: CASSYKGQGADSPLHF. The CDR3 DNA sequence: TGTGCCAGCAGTTACAAAGGACAGGGGGCTGATTCACCCCTCCACTTT.

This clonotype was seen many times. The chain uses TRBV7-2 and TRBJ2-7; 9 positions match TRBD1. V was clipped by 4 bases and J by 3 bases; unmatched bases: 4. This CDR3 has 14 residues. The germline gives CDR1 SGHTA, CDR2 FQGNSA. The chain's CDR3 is CASSWRTGDYEQYF. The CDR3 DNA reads TGTGCCAGCAGCTGGAGGACAGGGGACTACGAGCAGTACTTC.

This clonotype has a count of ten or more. The CDR3: CATRFGEGDYGYTF. CDR3 coding DNA: TGTGCCACGAGGTTTGGGGAAGGAGACTATGGCTACACCTTC. This rearrangement joins TRBV7-2 to TRBJ1-2; D not certain. V lost 10 bases to trimming and J lost 3 bases, with 18 bases between them. The CDR3 has 14 residues. From germline, CDR1 is SGHTA and CDR2 FQGNSA.